The next 27 T cell receptor beta chains were all read from a single sample in a study of T cell therapy after organ transplantation. The sample's time point: 20-29 weeks after completion of therapy. Libraries were prepared by immunoSEQ multiplex PCR; TCRdb keeps only in-frame clonotypes and omits some of them. The data hold tens of thousands of clones, with 84% observed a single time. For these TCRs, the target antigens are not known. The material was CD8+ T cells from blood, obtained after autologous CMV-specific T cell therapy. These receptors were collected from a human patient who had received a solid organ transplant and had CMV disease. The graft donor may have contributed some T cells.

The genes are TRBV11-2 and TRBJ2-7; 8 nucleotides align to TRBD1. Germline assignment: CDR1 SGHAT and CDR2 FQNNGV. The CDR3 is made up of 16 amino acids. Trimming removed 6 bases from V and 4 bases from J; junction bases left unmatched: 14. In DNA form, the CDR3 reads TGTGCCAGCAGTGGAGAGTGGACAGGGTCTCGTTACGAGCAGTACTTC. This translates into CASSGEWTGSRYEQYF.

This chain connects TRBV4-3 to TRBJ2-7, with D possibly matching TRBD2 (6 bases). CDR1 is LGHNA and CDR2 is YSLEER in the germline V gene. The CDR3 length is 16 residues. Trimming stripped 5 bases from V and 3 bases from J, with 20 bases between. CDR3 nucleotides: TGCGCCAGCAGCGCTAGCGAGGGACGGAACCTCTACGAGCAGTACTTC. Encoded protein: CASSASEGRNLYEQYF.

The genes are TRBV19 and TRBJ2-7; 11 bases line up with TRBD2. With 3 bases clipped from V and 6 bases from J, the junction kept 7 bases outside the gene matches. The CDR3 has 15 amino acids. Germline V lookup: CDR1 LNHDA, CDR2 SQIVND (reference sequence). CDR3 nucleotides: TGTGCCAGTAGTATTGGCCCACTAGCGGGAGTCGAGCAGTACTTC. Its protein is CASSIGPLAGVEQYF.

This chain joins TRBV5-4 and TRBJ2-7; D unclear. Trimming cost V 4 bases and J 3 bases, with 11 bases left between them. This CDR3 is 13 amino acids long. Germline lookup yields CDR1 SGHNT and CDR2 YYREEE (reference sequence). The CDR3: CASSQSPSYEQYF. In DNA form, the CDR3 reads TGTGCCAGCAGCCAATCTCCTAGCTACGAGCAGTACTTC.

The CDR3 sequence: CASSLAGWPAFF. The CDR3 coding sequence is TGTGCCAGCAGCTTAGCCGGTTGGCCCGCTTTCTTT. The V call is TRBV7-8, the J call TRBJ1-1; D uncertain. The CDR3 consists of 12 residues. CDR1 and CDR2 (germline): SGHVS, FQNEAQ. V shed 0 bases and J shed 11 bases, with 10 bases lying between them.

CDR3 sequence (DNA): TGTGCCAGCAGCCCCCGATGGTTAGCGGGAGTGTATGAGCAGTACTTC. Protein: CASSPRWLAGVYEQYF. The chain uses TRBV11-2 and TRBJ2-7, with 9 bases lining up with TRBD2. Trimming removed 5 bases from V and 7 bases from J; junction bases left unmatched: 15. CDR3 length: 16 residues. CDR1 and CDR2 (germline): SGHAT, FQNNGV. The full variable domain, its missing parts supplied by reference TRBV11-2 and TRBJ2-7, is EAGVAQSPRYKIIEKRQSVAFWCNPISGHATLYWYQQILGQGPKLLIQFQNNGVVDDSQLPKDRFSAERLKGVDSTLKIQPAKLEDSAVYLCASSPRWLAGVYEQYFGPGTRLTVT.

The chain combines TRBV28 with TRBJ1-1; D remains unclear. Germline V gene data show CDR1 as MDHEN and CDR2 as SYDVKM. Trimming shortened V by 4 bases and J by 3 bases, and 21 bases separated the two germline ends. This CDR3 is 17 amino acids long. The CDR3 is CASSSPPGRNQHTEAFF. CDR3 DNA: TGTGCCAGCAGTTCCCCCCCCGGACGGAACCAACACACTGAAGCTTTCTTT.

The chain links TRBV27 to TRBJ2-1; D gene unclear. Between the trimmed V and J ends, which lost 3 bases and 3 bases, there was a span of 6 bases. The CDR3 has 13 amino acids. Germline CDR1 is MNHEY and CDR2 is SMNVEV (reference sequence). CDR3 loop: CASSFMLYNEQFF. The CDR3 DNA sequence: TGTGCCAGCAGTTTTATGCTCTACAATGAGCAGTTCTTC.

The chain recombines TRBV5-1 with TRBJ2-2, with 7 bases matching TRBD1. After removal of 4 bases from V and 3 bases from J, the junction contained 9 bases not matched to a gene. Germline V lookup: CDR1 SGHRS, CDR2 YFSETQ. The CDR3 length is 16 residues. CDR3 protein: CASSMRQGLYTGELFF. The CDR3 coding sequence is TGCGCCAGCAGCATGCGACAGGGTTTGTACACCGGGGAGCTGTTTTTT.

The chain couples TRBV7-3 to TRBJ2-5; 14 positions agree with TRBD2. Germline assignment: CDR1 SGHTA and CDR2 FQGTGA. CDR3 size: 19 residues. J was trimmed by 0 bases and V by 5 bases; bases with no gene match: 11. The CDR3 DNA reads as TGTGCCAGCAGCCCGGGACTAGCGGGAGCCTTCCCGTACCAAGAGACCCAGTACTTC. This encodes CASSPGLAGAFPYQETQYF.

This clone showed up just once. The CDR3 bases are TGTGCCAGCAGTTACAGCATGAACACTGAAGCTTTCTTT. It yields the protein CASSYSMNTEAFF. The gene calls are TRBV6-5 and TRBJ1-1; D gene uncertain. Deletions cut 2 bases from V and 0 bases from J, with 4 bases between. The CDR3 covers 13 residues. Germline V lookup: CDR1 MNHEY, CDR2 SVGAGI.

The rearrangement links TRBV19 to TRBJ2-3, with 7 bases identical to TRBD2. The V gene end was trimmed by 0 bases and the J gene end by 2 bases; junction bases not matched to a gene: 11. This CDR3 is built from 18 residues. Germline CDR1 reads LNHDA; CDR2 reads SQIVND (reference sequence). CDR3 protein: CASSIDSATLAATDTQYF. CDR3 sequence (DNA): TGTGCCAGTAGTATAGATTCTGCGACGCTAGCGGCCACAGATACGCAGTATTTT.

This rearrangement joins TRBV25-1 to TRBJ2-7, with a possible D match to TRBD2 (6 bases). This CDR3 has 13 residues. Trimming stripped 3 bases from V and 3 bases from J, with 9 bases between. Germline CDR1 reads MGHDK; CDR2 reads SYGVNS. The CDR3 is CASSDWGLYEQYF. The CDR3 DNA reads TGTGCCAGCAGTGACTGGGGACTCTACGAGCAGTACTTC.

This chain uses TRBV4-1 with TRBJ2-1; a weak D match, TRBD2 (6 bases). V gave up 1 base and J gave up 7 bases, with 14 bases separating them. Germline-derived CDR1 and CDR2 are MGHRA and YSYEKL. CDR3 size: 15 residues. The CDR3 sequence is CASSQVYGSRNEQFF. The CDR3 coding sequence is TGCGCCAGCAGCCAAGTGTACGGGAGTCGGAATGAGCAGTTCTTC.

This clone was observed a single time. The chain has TRBV7-2 and TRBJ2-7, with D maybe TRBD1 (5 bases). Germline V gene lookup returns CDR1 SGHTA and CDR2 FQGNSA. Between the trimmed V and J ends, which lost 2 bases and 1 base, there was a span of 6 bases. This CDR3 contains 13 residues. CDR3 nucleotides: TGTGCCAGCAGCTTACCAGGGTCCTACGAGCAGTACTTC. Its protein product is CASSLPGSYEQYF.

The chain links TRBV7-6 to TRBJ2-1; D gene unclear. V was shortened by 0 bases and J by 4 bases, with 7 bases between the two germline ends. The CDR3 is made up of 14 amino acids. Germline lookup yields CDR1 SGHVS and CDR2 FNYEAQ. As DNA, the CDR3 is TGTGCCAGCAGCTTAGCAGGGTTTTACAATGAGCAGTTCTTC. Protein sequence: CASSLAGFYNEQFF.

The chain recombines TRBV4-1 with TRBJ2-2; 7 positions agree with TRBD1. V gave up 0 bases and J gave up 3 bases; unmatched junction bases: 1. The CDR3 has 15 amino acids. The germline V gene has CDR1 MGHRA and CDR2 YSYEKL. In DNA, the CDR3 is TGCGCCAGCAGCCAAGAGACAGGGTACACCGGGGAGCTGTTTTTT. Protein: CASSQETGYTGELFF.

V usage is TRBV6-5 and J usage is TRBJ2-1; D not resolved. Germline CDR1 and CDR2: MNHEY and SVGAGI. V lost 6 bases and J lost 6, with 12 bases in between. This CDR3 is built from 13 residues. The CDR3 DNA reads as TGTGCCAGCAGCCCGGGTCTAGTCAATGAGCAGTTCTTC. Translation: CASSPGLVNEQFF.

This chain connects TRBV9 to TRBJ2-2; 9 nucleotides agree with TRBD1. Germline CDR1 reads SGDLS; CDR2 reads YYNGEE. V dropped 4 bases and J dropped 5; count of bases not matched to a gene: 3. The CDR3 is made up of 14 amino acids. Here the CDR3 reads CASSLGTGTGELFF. CDR3 bases: TGTGCCAGCAGCCTCGGGACAGGGACCGGGGAGCTGTTTTTT. The full variable domain, rest sourced from reference TRBV9 and TRBJ2-2, is DSGVTQTPKHLITATGQRVTLRCSPRSGDLSVYWYQQSLDQGLQFLIQYYNGEERAKGNILERFSAQQFPDLHSELNLSSLELGDSALYFCASSLGTGTGELFFGEGSRLTVL.

This chain joins TRBV28 and TRBJ2-1, with a possible D match to TRBD2 (6 bases). Germline CDR1 is MDHEN and CDR2 is SYDVKM. V was shortened by 5 bases and J by 5 bases, with 13 bases between the two germline ends. The CDR3 is made up of 14 amino acids. CDR3 nucleotides: TGTGCCAGCAGTCGCGATTGGGGGGACAATGAGCAGTTCTTC. Translated: CASSRDWGDNEQFF.

The genes are TRBV7-2 and TRBJ2-7, with D unresolved. V was cut by 5 bases and J by 3 bases, with 11 bases left in between. Germline loops: CDR1 SGHTA, CDR2 FQGNSA. This CDR3 has 13 amino acids. This CDR3 is CASSPPSNYEQYF. The CDR3 DNA sequence: TGTGCCAGCAGCCCCCCCTCAAACTACGAGCAGTACTTC.

V gene TRBV10-2 combines with J gene TRBJ2-5; 9 positions match TRBD1. CDR1 and CDR2 from the germline V gene are WSHSY and SAAADI. J lost 5 bases, V lost 6 bases, and 10 bases had no gene match. The CDR3 consists of 15 residues. The CDR3 spells CASRRTGAVGETQYF. The CDR3 region has the DNA TGCGCCAGCAGGCGGACAGGGGCGGTTGGGGAGACCCAGTACTTC.

The V call is TRBV19, the J call TRBJ1-5; D remains ambiguous. The CDR3 totals 14 residues. CDR1 is LNHDA, CDR2 SQIVND, per germline (reference sequence). Trimming left V 1 base short and J 6 bases short, with 10 bases between. As DNA, the CDR3 is TGTGCCAGTAGTATAGGAGGAGGAGCTCAGCCCCAGCATTTT. Residues: CASSIGGGAQPQHF.

The chain is built from TRBV27 and TRBJ2-2; D is possibly TRBD1 (6 bases). Germline-derived CDR1 and CDR2 are MNHEY and SMNVEV (reference sequence). The CDR3 is 13 residues long. Trimming removed 3 bases at V and 7 bases at J, with 9 bases between. This CDR3 reads CASSFQGIGELFF. CDR3 nucleotide sequence: TGTGCCAGCAGTTTTCAGGGGATCGGGGAGCTGTTTTTT.

The V call is TRBV7-9, the J call TRBJ1-2, with 8 bases that match TRBD1. The germline V gene has CDR1 SEHNR and CDR2 FQNEAQ (reference sequence). V dropped 5 bases and J dropped 4; count of bases not matched to a gene: 21. This CDR3 contains 19 residues. CDR3 loop: CASSPLFGQGSLSTYGYTF. As DNA, the CDR3 is TGTGCCAGCAGCCCCCTTTTTGGACAGGGATCCCTTTCTACCTATGGCTACACCTTC.

V and J are TRBV10-3 and TRBJ2-1, with D perhaps assigned TRBD1 or TRBD2 (6 bases each). Trimming cost V 11 bases and J 6 bases, with 11 bases left between them. CDR3 size: 11 residues. Germline V gene lookup returns CDR1 ENHRY and CDR2 SYGVKD. The CDR3 is CALGGGNEQFF. The CDR3 DNA sequence: TGTGCCCTCGGAGGGGGCAATGAGCAGTTCTTC.

V usage is TRBV29-1 and J usage is TRBJ1-2; D is ambiguous. Germline loops: CDR1 SQVTM, CDR2 ANQGSEA. This CDR3 has 12 residues. The germline V and J ends were trimmed by 3 bases and 4 bases, with 9 bases remaining between them. Here the CDR3 reads CSVEAGFYGYTF. For the CDR3, the DNA is TGCAGCGTTGAGGCTGGATTCTATGGCTACACCTTC. Supplemented by reference TRBV29-1 and TRBJ1-2, the full variable domain reads SAVISQKPSRDICQRGTSLTIQCQVDSQVTMMFWYRQQPGQSLTLIATANQGSEATYESGFVIDKFPISRPNLTFSTLTVSNMSPEDSSIYLCSVEAGFYGYTFGSGTRLTVV.